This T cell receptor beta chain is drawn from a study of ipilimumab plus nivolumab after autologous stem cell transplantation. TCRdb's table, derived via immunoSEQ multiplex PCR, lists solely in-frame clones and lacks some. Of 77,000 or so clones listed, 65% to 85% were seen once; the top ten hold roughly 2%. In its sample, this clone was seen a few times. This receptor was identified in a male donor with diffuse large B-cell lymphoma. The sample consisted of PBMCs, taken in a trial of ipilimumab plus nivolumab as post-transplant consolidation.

In DNA, the CDR3 is TGCGCCAGCAGCTTCGGGACTAGCGGGGACACAGATACGCAGTATTTT. It encodes CASSFGTSGDTDTQYF. The chain uses TRBV5-1 and TRBJ2-3; 13 positions match TRBD2. V lost 2 bases, J lost 2 bases, and 2 bases stayed unmatched. The CDR3 has 16 residues. Germline V CDR1 and CDR2: SGHRS, YFSETQ.